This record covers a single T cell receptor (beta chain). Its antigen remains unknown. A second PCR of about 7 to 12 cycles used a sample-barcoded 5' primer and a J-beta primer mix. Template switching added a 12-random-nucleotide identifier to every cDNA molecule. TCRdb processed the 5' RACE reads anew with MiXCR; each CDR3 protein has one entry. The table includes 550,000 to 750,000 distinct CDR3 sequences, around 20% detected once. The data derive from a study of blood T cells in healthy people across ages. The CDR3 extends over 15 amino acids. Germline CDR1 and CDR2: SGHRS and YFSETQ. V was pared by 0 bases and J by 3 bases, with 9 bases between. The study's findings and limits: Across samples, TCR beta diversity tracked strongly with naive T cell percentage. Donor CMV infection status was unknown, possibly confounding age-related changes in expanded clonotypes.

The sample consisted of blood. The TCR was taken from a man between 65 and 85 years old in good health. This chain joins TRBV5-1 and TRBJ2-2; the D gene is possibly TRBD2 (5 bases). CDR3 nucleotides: TGCGCCAGCAGCTTGGACGTAGCGCACACCGGGGAGCTGTTTTTT. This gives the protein CASSLDVAHTGELFF.